This entry lists 19 T cell receptor beta chains sequenced from one sample in a study of blood T cell repertoires in COVID-19 (TCRdb year 2020). Libraries were prepared through the immunoSEQ multiplex PCR assay. TCRdb carries this immuneACCESS record with in-frame sequences only. Its versions omit some clonotypes, under half of them owing to an unresolved V gene in the studies checked, with the rest unexplained. Within this sample are fewer than 300,000 clones, with about 85% of them counted one time only. The top ten constitute under 4.5% of the sample. The specimen sequenced was peripheral blood. The origin of the receptors is a man between 60 and 75 years old who had recovered from COVID-19.

The chain carries TRBV19 and TRBJ2-1; D not resolved. Trimming removed 3 bases from V and 0 bases from J, with 9 bases in between. This CDR3 region has 15 residues. CDR1 is LNHDA, CDR2 SQIVND, per germline (reference sequence). CDR3 in amino acids: CASSIDSGSYNEQFF. CDR3 nucleotides: TGTGCCAGTAGTATCGACTCGGGCTCCTACAATGAGCAGTTCTTC.

The chain uses TRBV12-3 or TRBV12-4 and TRBJ1-2, with 9 positions matching TRBD1. The V segment lost 6 bases and the J segment 1 base; nucleotides outside the gene matches: 0. CDR3 size: 13 residues. The CDR3 DNA reads TGTGCCAGCAGGACAGGGGGTAACTATGGCTACACCTTC. It codes for CASRTGGNYGYTF.

CDR3 in amino acids: CASSRRQGTYNEQFF. The CDR3 bases are TGTGCCAGCAGCCGACGACAGGGAACCTACAATGAGCAGTTCTTC. The chain is built from TRBV7-9 and TRBJ2-1, with TRBD1 matching over 7 bases. Germline lookup yields CDR1 SEHNR and CDR2 FQNEAQ (reference sequence). The CDR3 sequence is 15 residues long. J was trimmed by 2 bases and V by 5 bases; bases with no gene match: 6.

V usage is TRBV3-1 (or the pseudogene TRBV3-2) and J usage is TRBJ2-2, with D maybe TRBD2 (5 bases). Trimming removed 0 bases from V and 3 bases from J, with 14 bases in between. This CDR3 spans 17 amino acids. Germline loops: CDR1 LGHDT, CDR2 YNNKEL (reference sequence). The CDR3 bases are TGTGCCAGCAGCCAAGATCGGGCTAGCTCCGACACCGGGGAGCTGTTTTTT. Translated: CASSQDRASSDTGELFF.

This clone was counted a few times. This chain joins TRBV6-5 and TRBJ1-2; 7 bases line up with TRBD1. The CDR3 sequence is 15 residues long. CDR1 is MNHEY, CDR2 SVGAGI, per germline. The J segment lost 7 bases and the V segment lost 7 bases, leaving 15 bases of the junction unmatched. The CDR3 DNA reads as TGTGCCAGCAACAACAGACAGGGTGCGGTAGGTGGCTACACCTTC. As protein: CASNNRQGAVGGYTF.

The V and J genes are TRBV9 and TRBJ2-7; 7 nucleotides line up with TRBD1. This CDR3 is built from 13 residues. Germline V lookup: CDR1 SGDLS, CDR2 YYNGEE. The V and J ends lost 3 bases and 2 bases, in that order; junction bases with no gene match: 2. DNA for the CDR3: TGTGCCAGCAGCGAGGGGGCACCCTACGAGCAGTACTTC. It yields the protein CASSEGAPYEQYF.

Of note for this clone: Other DNA variants within this sample encode the same CDR3. This chain connects TRBV7-9 to TRBJ1-2; TRBD1 is a possible D gene (6 bases). Trimming took 3 bases from V and 6 from J, leaving 8 bases between them. The germline CDR1 and CDR2 sequences are SEHNR and FQNEAQ (reference sequence). CDR3 length: 12 amino acids. The CDR3: CASSFNRDGYTF. CDR3 nucleotide sequence: TGTGCCAGCAGCTTCAACAGGGATGGCTACACCTTC.

This chain uses TRBV2 with TRBJ2-7, with D possibly TRBD2 on 5 matching bases. Per the germline V gene, CDR1 is SNHLY and CDR2 is FYNNEI. CDR3 length equals 13 residues. V was trimmed by 8 bases and J by 2 bases, leaving 13 bases between them. The CDR3 loop reads CASGPDGAYEQYF. CDR3 bases: TGTGCCAGCGGCCCCGACGGGGCCTACGAGCAGTACTTC.

The chain uses TRBV6-1 and TRBJ1-3, with TRBD1 as a possible D gene (5 bases). Germline V CDR1 and CDR2: MNHNS, SASEGT. With 4 bases removed from V and 4 bases from J, the gap between germline ends came to 8 bases. This CDR3 has 13 amino acids. CDR3 nucleotides: TGTGCCAGCAGTGCGGACACAGGAAACACCATATATTTT. Translated, it gives CASSADTGNTIYF.

The rearrangement uses TRBV5-6 and TRBJ2-6, with 8 bases matching TRBD2. Germline CDR1 is SGHDT and CDR2 is YYEEEE. The CDR3 loop spans 18 amino acids. The V segment lost 1 base and the J segment 4 bases; nucleotides outside the gene matches: 10. The CDR3 sequence: CASSLTPGGPSGANVLTF. CDR3 nucleotides: TGTGCCAGCAGCTTGACGCCGGGGGGGCCCTCCGGGGCCAACGTCCTGACTTTC.

Turning to this clone: This could be a read error, since a much larger clone is one nucleotide away. V and J are TRBV11-1 and TRBJ1-1; the D is unclear. Germline V gives CDR1 SGHAT, CDR2 FQDESV (reference sequence). With 1 base removed from V and 1 base from J, the gap between germline ends came to 4 bases. This CDR3 has 13 amino acids. CDR3 residues: CASSLGANTEAFF. CDR3 DNA: TGTGCCAGCAGCTTAGGGGCGAACACTGAAGCTTTCTTT.

A single count supports this clone. V is TRBV5-1 and J is TRBJ1-2, with 8 bases identical to TRBD1. The V gene end was trimmed by 0 bases and the J gene end by 7 bases; junction bases not matched to a gene: 5. The CDR3 has 14 amino acids. Per germline, CDR1 SGHRS and CDR2 YFSETQ. The CDR3: CASSLALGQGGYTF. In DNA form, the CDR3 reads TGCGCCAGCAGCTTGGCCCTCGGACAGGGTGGCTACACCTTC.

The chain recombines TRBV9 with TRBJ2-4; 7 bases match TRBD1. The germline gives CDR1 SGDLS, CDR2 YYNGEE. The CDR3 is 14 residues long. Unmatched junction bases numbered 10, after V lost 4 bases and J lost 9 bases. CDR3 DNA: TGTGCCAGCAGCTTGACAGGGACGAGGGCCATTCAGTACTTC. Protein product: CASSLTGTRAIQYF.

The chain couples TRBV6-5 to TRBJ2-3, with a possible D match to TRBD2 (7 bases). The CDR3 extends over 15 amino acids. V was shortened by 5 bases and J by 3 bases, with 15 bases between the two germline ends. In germline, CDR1 is MNHEY, CDR2 SVGAGI. The CDR3 DNA is TGTGCCAGCAGTACCGAGGGGGGGACTACAGATACGCAGTATTTT. This sequence encodes CASSTEGGTTDTQYF.

As to this clone: The same CDR3 arises from other DNA sequences in this sample as well. J is TRBJ1-2 and V is TRBV6-5, with D possibly TRBD1 on 5 matching bases. Germline CDR1 is MNHEY and CDR2 is SVGAGI. V dropped 5 bases and J dropped 2 bases, with 9 bases sitting between them. This CDR3 has 13 residues. CDR3 sequence (DNA): TGTGCCAGCAGTCCAACAGGAAACTATGGCTACACCTTC. It encodes CASSPTGNYGYTF.

The chain recombines TRBV5-4 with TRBJ2-7, with 7 bases matching TRBD1. Germline V lookup: CDR1 SGHNT, CDR2 YYREEE (reference sequence). The CDR3 is made up of 15 amino acids. The J segment lost 0 bases and the V segment lost 4 bases, leaving 7 bases of the junction unmatched. As DNA, the CDR3 is TGTGCCAGCAGCGTCGGAGGACAGGTCTCCTACGAGCAGTACTTC. Translation gives CASSVGGQVSYEQYF.

Points on this clone: This sample also contains other DNA sequences that code for the same CDR3. The V call is TRBV5-1, the J call TRBJ2-5; D ambiguous. The CDR3 extends over 14 amino acids. Germline V gene sequence: CDR1 SGHRS, CDR2 YFSETQ. V lost 0 bases and J 1 base, leaving 7 bases between the germline ends. The DNA of the CDR3 is TGCGCCAGCAGCTTGGCAGGCAGCCAAGAGACCCAGTACTTC. Its translation: CASSLAGSQETQYF.

The CDR3 DNA reads as TGTGCCAGCAGCGGAATTACTACTGAAGCTTTCTTT. This encodes CASSGITTEAFF. This sequence joins TRBV9 and TRBJ1-1; no firm D call. This CDR3 comprises 12 residues. V was cut by 3 bases and J by 5 bases, with 8 bases left in between. CDR1 SGDLS and CDR2 YYNGEE come from the germline V gene.

Worth noting for this clone: Other DNA sequences in this specimen translate into the identical CDR3. The rearrangement joins TRBV19 to TRBJ1-1; D not certain. The CDR3 runs 12 residues. From germline, CDR1 is LNHDA and CDR2 SQIVND (reference sequence). Between the trimmed V and J ends, which lost 7 bases and 0 bases, there was a span of 6 bases. In DNA, the CDR3 is TGTGCCAGTACGAGGGTGAACACTGAAGCTTTCTTT. It is translated as CASTRVNTEAFF.